These T cell receptor beta chains were read from a single sample in a study of metastatic and nonmetastatic thyroid tumors. MiXCR reprocessed the PCR reads for TCRdb. The sample lists almost 85,000 clones; under 15% were seen once. Input material: tumor tissue. These TCRs come from a female donor with papillary thyroid cancer or a benign thyroid nodule (not recorded which). Some clones in this sample may be carry-over from other donors' samples. Each CDR3 is given with its conserved first and last residue. Each record gives: V gene, D gene, clone size, J gene, CDR3 length, CDR3 DNA, CDR3 protein. The D gene is left open where the match is weak. Clone size is not always given. Where it is, it says once, few, many or a class for expanded clones.

v_gene: TRBV11-2
d_gene: NA
abundance: many
j_gene: TRBJ2-1
len: 12
CDR3nt: TGTGCCAGCAGCTTTATATTGGCGGAGCAGTTCTTC
CDR3aa: CASSFILAEQFF

v_gene: TRBV24-1
d_gene: TRBD2
abundance: many
j_gene: TRBJ2-3
len: 15
CDR3nt: TGTGCCACCAGTCGGACTAGCGGTAGCACAGATACGCAGTATTTT
CDR3aa: CATSRTSGSTDTQYF

v_gene: TRBV6-4
d_gene: TRBD2
abundance: many
j_gene: TRBJ2-3
len: 19
CDR3nt: TGTGCCAGCAGTCCGGGACTAGCGGGAGGGCCGGTCATCAGAGATACGCAGTATTTT
CDR3aa: CASSPGLAGGPVIRDTQYF

v_gene: TRBV25-1
d_gene: NA
abundance: many
j_gene: TRBJ2-2
len: 16
CDR3nt: TGTGCCAGCAGTGAATTCGGGACATGGAACACCGGGGAGCTGTTTTTT
CDR3aa: CASSEFGTWNTGELFF

v_gene: TRBV5-1
d_gene: TRBD2
abundance: many
j_gene: TRBJ2-3
len: 16
CDR3nt: TGCGCCAGCAGCCCGCGGACTAGCGGGCCCCCTTATACGCAGTATTTT
CDR3aa: CASSPRTSGPPYTQYF

v_gene: TRBV7-9
d_gene: NA
abundance: many
j_gene: TRBJ2-1
len: 16
CDR3nt: TGTGCCAGCAGCTTAAGTCCAGGGAGGCTCTACAATGAGCAGTTCTTC
CDR3aa: CASSLSPGRLYNEQFF

v_gene: TRBV5-1
d_gene: NA
abundance: many
j_gene: TRBJ2-5
len: 14
CDR3nt: TGCGCCAGCAGCTTGAGGGGCGGACAAGAGACCCAGTACTTC
CDR3aa: CASSLRGGQETQYF

v_gene: TRBV7-3
d_gene: TRBD1
abundance: NA
j_gene: TRBJ2-1
len: 15
CDR3nt: TGTGCCAGCAGCTACCGGGACAGCGTGTACAATGAGCAGTTCTTC
CDR3aa: CASSYRDSVYNEQFF

v_gene: TRBV5-6
d_gene: TRBD1
abundance: NA
j_gene: TRBJ2-1
len: 15
CDR3nt: TGTGCCAGCAGATCCGGACAGGTGTCCTACAATGAGCAGTTCTTC
CDR3aa: CASRSGQVSYNEQFF

v_gene: TRBV5-1
d_gene: TRBD1
abundance: many
j_gene: TRBJ2-7
len: 16
CDR3nt: TGCGCCAGCAGATCCGGTAGGACAGGGCAGAGGTACGAGCAGTACTTC
CDR3aa: CASRSGRTGQRYEQYF

v_gene: TRBV5-1
d_gene: TRBD1
abundance: NA
j_gene: TRBJ2-7
len: 14
CDR3nt: TGCGCCAGCAGCCCTGGACAGGCCCTGGTCGAGCAGTACTTC
CDR3aa: CASSPGQALVEQYF

v_gene: TRBV5-5
d_gene: NA
abundance: many
j_gene: TRBJ2-2
len: 13
CDR3nt: TGTGCCAGCAGCTTTGCGAGCACCGGGGAGCTGTTTTTT
CDR3aa: CASSFASTGELFF

v_gene: TRBV9
d_gene: TRBD1
abundance: many
j_gene: TRBJ1-3
len: 14
CDR3nt: TGTGCCAGCCTCCGGGACAGGGTTGGAAACACCATATATTTT
CDR3aa: CASLRDRVGNTIYF

v_gene: TRBV27
d_gene: NA
abundance: many
j_gene: TRBJ1-5
len: 15
CDR3nt: TGTGCCAGCAGTTCACGATTGACAACCAATCAGCCCCAGCATTTT
CDR3aa: CASSSRLTTNQPQHF

v_gene: TRBV7-9
d_gene: NA
abundance: many
j_gene: TRBJ2-7
len: 12
CDR3nt: TGTGCCAGCAGCCTGACTATCTACGAGCAGTACTTC
CDR3aa: CASSLTIYEQYF

v_gene: TRBV20-1
d_gene: TRBD1
abundance: many
j_gene: TRBJ2-3
len: 18
CDR3nt: TGCAGTGCTGCCCCGATTCCGGGACAGGGGCCCAACACAGATACGCAGTATTTT
CDR3aa: CSAAPIPGQGPNTDTQYF

v_gene: TRBV10-3
d_gene: NA
abundance: many
j_gene: TRBJ1-2
len: 15
CDR3nt: TGTGCCATCAGTCCCCAGGGCCGTGCTAACTATGGCTACACCTTC
CDR3aa: CAISPQGRANYGYTF

v_gene: TRBV9
d_gene: NA
abundance: NA
j_gene: TRBJ1-1
len: 17
CDR3nt: TGTGCCAGCAGCGTAGCCCCTCAGGGGATCGTCGACACTGAAGCTTTCTTT
CDR3aa: CASSVAPQGIVDTEAFF

v_gene: TRBV28
d_gene: NA
abundance: many
j_gene: TRBJ2-7
len: 14
CDR3nt: TGTGCCAGCAGTTCCTTGGGGGCTAGCGACGAGCAGTACTTC
CDR3aa: CASSSLGASDEQYF

v_gene: TRBV30
d_gene: NA
abundance: many
j_gene: TRBJ1-4
len: 14
CDR3nt: TGTGCCTGGAGTGGGGCGCGCGCCGCCGGAAAACTGTTTTTT
CDR3aa: CAWSGARAAGKLFF

v_gene: TRBV6-1
d_gene: NA
abundance: NA
j_gene: TRBJ2-1
len: 15
CDR3nt: TGTGCCAGCAGCGCACTCCAGTGGGTACTTAATGAGCAGTTCTTC
CDR3aa: CASSALQWVLNEQFF

v_gene: TRBV6-2/TRBV6-3
d_gene: TRBD2
abundance: few
j_gene: TRBJ2-1
len: 17
CDR3nt: TGTGCCAGCAGTTCGACGGGACTAGCCGCTTCCTACAATGAGCAGTTCTTC
CDR3aa: CASSSTGLAASYNEQFF

v_gene: TRBV5-6
d_gene: TRBD1
abundance: many
j_gene: TRBJ2-3
len: 15
CDR3nt: TGTGCCAGCAGCTTGAGGACAGGGATTTTTGAGTTGCAGTATTTT
CDR3aa: CASSLRTGIFELQYF

v_gene: TRBV30
d_gene: NA
abundance: many
j_gene: TRBJ2-7
len: 14
CDR3nt: TGTGCCTGGAGTTCAGGGCCCCTCTCCTACGAGCAGTACTTC
CDR3aa: CAWSSGPLSYEQYF

v_gene: TRBV10-3
d_gene: NA
abundance: few
j_gene: TRBJ2-3
len: 15
CDR3nt: TGTGCCATCAGTGAGCGGCTAGCATACACAGATACGCAGTATTTT
CDR3aa: CAISERLAYTDTQYF

v_gene: TRBV5-6
d_gene: NA
abundance: NA
j_gene: TRBJ1-5
len: 17
CDR3nt: TGTGCCAGCAGCTTGGGGGCCGGCTGGCCTGCGGGTCAGCCCCAGCATTTT
CDR3aa: CASSLGAGWPAGQPQHF

v_gene: TRBV6-1
d_gene: TRBD1
abundance: few
j_gene: TRBJ1-2
len: 13
CDR3nt: TGTGCCAGCAGGCGGGACAGTGCAGGTGGCTACACTTTC
CDR3aa: CASRRDSAGGYTF

v_gene: TRBV2
d_gene: TRBD2
abundance: many
j_gene: TRBJ2-3
len: 16
CDR3nt: TGTGCCAGCCGGGAGAGTAGCGGGAGGCCCACAGATACGCAGTATTTT
CDR3aa: CASRESSGRPTDTQYF

v_gene: TRBV7-3
d_gene: NA
abundance: many
j_gene: TRBJ2-5
len: 13
CDR3nt: TGTGCCAGCAGCTCCGGTAATCAAGAGACCCAGTACTTC
CDR3aa: CASSSGNQETQYF

v_gene: TRBV27
d_gene: NA
abundance: many
j_gene: TRBJ1-6
len: 16
CDR3nt: TGTGCCAGCAGTTTCGGCGGCCCTATCAGGAATTCACCCCTCCACTTT
CDR3aa: CASSFGGPIRNSPLHF

v_gene: TRBV2
d_gene: TRBD1
abundance: NA
j_gene: TRBJ2-1
len: 16
CDR3nt: TGTGCCAGCAGTGACACTATAGACAGGGTAGGTGATGAGCAGTTCTTC
CDR3aa: CASSDTIDRVGDEQFF

v_gene: TRBV11-3
d_gene: TRBD1
abundance: many
j_gene: TRBJ1-1
len: 14
CDR3nt: TGTGCCAGCACCGGGACAGGCCGGAACACTGAAGCTTTCTTT
CDR3aa: CASTGTGRNTEAFF

v_gene: TRBV24-1
d_gene: TRBD1
abundance: many
j_gene: TRBJ2-2
len: 14
CDR3nt: TGTGCCACCATGGGACAGGGGGCGGGCGGGGAGCTGTTTTTT
CDR3aa: CATMGQGAGGELFF

v_gene: TRBV20-1
d_gene: NA
abundance: few
j_gene: TRBJ2-7
len: 14
CDR3nt: TGCAGTGCTAGAGGCACAGGAATTAACTACGAGCAGTACTTC
CDR3aa: CSARGTGINYEQYF

v_gene: TRBV11-2
d_gene: NA
abundance: many
j_gene: TRBJ2-7
len: 14
CDR3nt: TGTGCCAGCAGCGTCCGGGACACCCACTACGAGCAGTACTTC
CDR3aa: CASSVRDTHYEQYF

v_gene: TRBV6-1
d_gene: NA
abundance: few
j_gene: TRBJ1-5
len: 17
CDR3nt: TGTGCCAGCAGGCTCGGGACATGGTTCAATCTCAATCAGCCCCAGCATTTT
CDR3aa: CASRLGTWFNLNQPQHF

v_gene: TRBV11-3
d_gene: TRBD1
abundance: many
j_gene: TRBJ2-7
len: 14
CDR3nt: TGTGCCAGCAGCCCCGGACAGGGGGTCCACGAGCAGTACTTC
CDR3aa: CASSPGQGVHEQYF

v_gene: TRBV6-2/TRBV6-3
d_gene: NA
abundance: medium-sized
j_gene: TRBJ2-2
len: 16
CDR3nt: TGTGCCAGCAGGGGACTCGGGAGAGCGAACACCGGGGAGCTGTTTTTT
CDR3aa: CASRGLGRANTGELFF

v_gene: TRBV12-3/TRBV12-4
d_gene: NA
abundance: many
j_gene: TRBJ1-1
len: 11
CDR3nt: TGTGCCAGCAGTACTGCTGGGGGAGCTTTCTTT
CDR3aa: CASSTAGGAFF

v_gene: TRBV6-4
d_gene: TRBD1
abundance: many
j_gene: TRBJ2-1
len: 14
CDR3nt: TGTGCCAGCAGTACCGGGACAGGGGGCGATGAGCAGTTCTTC
CDR3aa: CASSTGTGGDEQFF

v_gene: TRBV24-1
d_gene: NA
abundance: NA
j_gene: TRBJ1-5
len: 15
CDR3nt: TGTGCCACCAGTGATTTCGGGGTGTCCAAAGGGTCCCAGGATTTT
CDR3aa: CATSDFGVSKGSQDF

v_gene: TRBV12-5
d_gene: NA
abundance: many
j_gene: TRBJ2-2
len: 15
CDR3nt: TGTGCTAGTGCCATAACGGGACTCCCACACGGGGAGCTGTTTTTT
CDR3aa: CASAITGLPHGELFF

v_gene: TRBV27
d_gene: TRBD2
abundance: NA
j_gene: TRBJ2-1
len: 14
CDR3nt: TGTGCCAGCATCCCGGGACTAATCTTATATGAGCAGTTCTTC
CDR3aa: CASIPGLILYEQFF

v_gene: TRBV27
d_gene: TRBD1
abundance: many
j_gene: TRBJ2-7
len: 15
CDR3nt: TGTGCCAGCAGTTTATCTGGGACAGAGGGTTACGAGCAGTACTTC
CDR3aa: CASSLSGTEGYEQYF

v_gene: TRBV20-1
d_gene: TRBD1
abundance: NA
j_gene: TRBJ2-3
len: 14
CDR3nt: TGCAGTGCTAGCGAGGACAGGGGGTGGGATACGCAGTATTTT
CDR3aa: CSASEDRGWDTQYF

v_gene: TRBV7-9
d_gene: NA
abundance: NA
j_gene: TRBJ1-3
len: 12
CDR3nt: TGTGCCAGCACCAACGTGGATTACACCATATATTTT
CDR3aa: CASTNVDYTIYF

v_gene: TRBV7-9
d_gene: NA
abundance: many
j_gene: TRBJ1-4
len: 15
CDR3nt: TGTGCCAGCAGCTTGCGCCGGGGCGGTAATGAAAAACTGTTTTTT
CDR3aa: CASSLRRGGNEKLFF

v_gene: TRBV12-3/TRBV12-4
d_gene: TRBD1
abundance: many
j_gene: TRBJ1-2
len: 13
CDR3nt: TGTGCCAGCAGTTTGGGACAGGGACATGGCTACACCTTC
CDR3aa: CASSLGQGHGYTF

v_gene: TRBV20-1
d_gene: TRBD2
abundance: many
j_gene: TRBJ2-2
len: 17
CDR3nt: TGCAGTGCTAGAGCCCCGATTTTAGCGGGAGGCACCGGGGAGCTGTTTTTT
CDR3aa: CSARAPILAGGTGELFF

v_gene: TRBV24-1
d_gene: TRBD2
abundance: many
j_gene: TRBJ2-7
len: 17
CDR3nt: TGTGCCACCAGTGATTGGGAAGAGACTAGCGGGATATACGAGCAGTACTTC
CDR3aa: CATSDWEETSGIYEQYF

v_gene: TRBV6-4
d_gene: NA
abundance: many
j_gene: TRBJ2-1
len: 13
CDR3nt: TGTGCCAGCAGTGACTCTCCCTACAATGAGCAGTTCTTC
CDR3aa: CASSDSPYNEQFF